Given below is one TCR beta chain in context. CDR1 is MDHEN, CDR2 SYDVKM, per germline. Trimming shortened V by 7 bases and J by 7 bases, and 19 bases separated the two germline ends. This CDR3 is built from 15 residues. The data are from a study of blood T cell repertoires in COVID-19. Overall study: T cells, B-cell-depleted T cells, or PBMCs provided the cDNA or gDNA that served as material.

Only in-frame clones appear in the TCRdb table, and some are missing; sequencing was by immunoSEQ multiplex PCR. Altogether a few hundred thousand clones are present, 86% being singletons, with the ten largest covering approximately 4%. Sample: PBMCs or T cells enriched from blood (not recorded which). This receptor was obtained from a woman aged 25 to 39 who had been exposed to COVID-19. V is TRBV28 and J is TRBJ1-4; D gene ambiguous. CDR3 bases: TGTGCCAGCACCCCCATTGGAGAGAGTGGTGAAAAACTGTTTTTT. It encodes CASTPIGESGEKLFF.